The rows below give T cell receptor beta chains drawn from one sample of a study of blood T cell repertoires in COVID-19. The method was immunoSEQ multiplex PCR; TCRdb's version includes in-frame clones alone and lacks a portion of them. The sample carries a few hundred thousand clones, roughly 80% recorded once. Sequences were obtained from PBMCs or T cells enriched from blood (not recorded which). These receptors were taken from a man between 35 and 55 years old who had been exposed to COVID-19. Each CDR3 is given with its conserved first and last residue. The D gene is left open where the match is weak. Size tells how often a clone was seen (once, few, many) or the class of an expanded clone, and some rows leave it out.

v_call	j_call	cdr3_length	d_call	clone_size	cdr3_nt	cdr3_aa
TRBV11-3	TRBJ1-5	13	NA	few	TGTGCCAGCAGCTTAGGGGTCGGAGCGACCCAGCATTTT	CASSLGVGATQHF
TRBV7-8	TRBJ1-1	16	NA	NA	TGTGCCAGCAGCTTAGAGGCTGCAGGGAGGGGTACTGAAGCTTTCTTT	CASSLEAAGRGTEAFF
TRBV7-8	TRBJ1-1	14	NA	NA	TGTGCCAGCAGCGCGACAGAGACGAACACTGAAGCTTTCTTT	CASSATETNTEAFF
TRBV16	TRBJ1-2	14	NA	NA	TGTGCCAGCAGCCTTAAACAGGGCATGGGTGGCTACACCTTC	CASSLKQGMGGYTF
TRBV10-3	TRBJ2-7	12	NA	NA	TGTGCCATCAGTGAGGACACGGGGGAGCAGTACTTC	CAISEDTGEQYF
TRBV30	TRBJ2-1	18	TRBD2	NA	TGTGCCTGGAGTGTCCCGCGGACTAGCGGGACGCCCTACAATGAGCAGTTCTTC	CAWSVPRTSGTPYNEQFF
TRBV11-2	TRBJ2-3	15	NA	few	TGTGCCAGCAGCTTAGATCACGGGACTACAGATACGCAGTATTTT	CASSLDHGTTDTQYF
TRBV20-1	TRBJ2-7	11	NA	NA	TGCAGTGCTACCGCTTCAGGGCCCCAGTACTTC	CSATASGPQYF
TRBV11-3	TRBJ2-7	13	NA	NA	TGTGCCAGCAGCTCCTACGACATGAACGAGCAGTACTTC	CASSSYDMNEQYF
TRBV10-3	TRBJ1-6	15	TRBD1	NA	TGTGCCATCAAGGGCGCGACAGGGGAAAATTCACCCCTCCACTTT	CAIKGATGENSPLHF
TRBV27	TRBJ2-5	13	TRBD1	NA	TGTGCCAGCAGCCGGGACAGACAAGAGACCCAGTACTTC	CASSRDRQETQYF
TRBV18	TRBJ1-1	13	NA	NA	TGTGCCAGTCAGGGCACCGAGGACACTGAAGCTTTCTTT	CASQGTEDTEAFF
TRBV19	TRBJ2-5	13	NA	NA	TGTGCCAGCAGTACAATTAGTAAAGAGACCCAGTACTTC	CASSTISKETQYF
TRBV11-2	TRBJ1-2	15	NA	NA	TGTGCCAGCAGCCCTGGCGCTCACTCCTCGGAGGGCTACACCTTC	CASSPGAHSSEGYTF
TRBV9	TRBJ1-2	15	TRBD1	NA	TGTGCCAGCAGCTGGGGACAGGGGGATAACTATGGCTACACCTTC	CASSWGQGDNYGYTF
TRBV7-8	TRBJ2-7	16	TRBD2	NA	TGTGCCAGCAGCGCGCCGGGACTAGCGGGAGTGTTCGAGCAGTACTTC	CASSAPGLAGVFEQYF